The 26 T cell receptor beta chains below all came from one sample that was sequenced in a study of T cell responses to AZD1222 COVID-19 vaccine. Assay: immunoSEQ multiplex PCR; the TCRdb copy retains only in-frame clones and omits some. The table includes about 170,000 clones, more than 85% detected once. Material: peripheral blood, obtained on day 0 of AZD1222 vaccination. These receptors were obtained from an adult in good health.

A single count supports this clone. This chain links TRBV7-9 with TRBJ2-7; possible D gene TRBD2, 5 bases. CDR1 is SEHNR and CDR2 is FQNEAQ in the germline V gene (reference sequence). The CDR3 covers 15 residues. Trimming took off 1 base at V and 0 bases at J, with 10 bases between the two ends. CDR3 loop: CASSLGWEFSYEQYF. The CDR3 nucleotides are TGTGCCAGCAGCTTAGGATGGGAGTTCTCCTACGAGCAGTACTTC.

This sequence joins TRBV12-5 and TRBJ2-1; D perhaps matches TRBD2 (7 bases). V lost 1 base, J lost 8 bases, and 18 bases lay in between. The CDR3 sequence is 16 residues long. Germline V gene lookup returns CDR1 LGHNT and CDR2 FRNRAP. CDR3 residues: CASGLGIGGGRDEQFF. The DNA for the CDR3 is TGTGCTAGTGGTTTGGGAATAGGCGGGGGCAGGGATGAGCAGTTCTTC.

The gene calls are TRBV19 and TRBJ1-1; no clear D. V lost 11 bases to trimming and J lost 4 bases, with 17 bases between them. The CDR3 covers 13 residues. Germline loops: CDR1 LNHDA, CDR2 SQIVND (reference sequence). DNA of the CDR3: TGTGCCCTTAAAGTGAGGGAGGGCACTGAAGCTTTCTTT. It encodes CALKVREGTEAFF.

This rearrangement joins TRBV28 to TRBJ1-2, with TRBD1 identical over 7 bases. Germline V gene lookup returns CDR1 MDHEN and CDR2 SYDVKM. The CDR3 contains 13 residues. The V gene end was trimmed by 5 bases and the J gene end by 4 bases; junction bases not matched to a gene: 4. CDR3 bases: TGTGCCAGCAGTCCGACAGGGATCTATGGCTACACCTTC. This translates into CASSPTGIYGYTF.

V and J are TRBV5-1 and TRBJ1-3; D remains unclear. CDR1 and CDR2 from the germline V gene are SGHRS and YFSETQ. The V end lost 1 base, the J end lost 0 bases, and 8 bases lay between the germline ends. The CDR3 spans 15 residues. CDR3 nucleotide sequence: TGCGCCAGCAGCTTGTCTTCCCCCTCTGGAAACACCATATATTTT. Its protein is CASSLSSPSGNTIYF.

This chain uses TRBV6-6 with TRBJ1-5; TRBD1 might be the D (6 bases). CDR3 length: 16 residues. CDR1 and CDR2 (germline): MNHNY, SVGAGI (reference sequence). V was pared by 6 bases and J by 2 bases, with 17 bases between. The DNA for the CDR3 is TGTGCCAGCAGCCGATCCAGGGGTTTGGGCAATCAGCCCCAGCATTTT. It yields the protein CASSRSRGLGNQPQHF.

The J gene is TRBJ2-3, the V gene TRBV13, with a tentative D call TRBD2 (5 bases). The germline V gene has CDR1 PRHDT and CDR2 FYEKMQ (reference sequence). The ends were cut back, 4 bases at V and 3 bases at J, with 8 bases in the middle. The CDR3 runs 13 residues. In DNA form, the CDR3 reads TGTGCCAGCAGCTCCAGGACTACAGATACGCAGTATTTT. Its translation is CASSSRTTDTQYF.

In its sample, this clone was seen once. The rearrangement links TRBV5-4 to TRBJ1-3; a possible D gene is TRBD1 (6 bases). The CDR3 is 18 residues long. V gave up 4 bases and J gave up 0 bases, with 20 bases separating them. CDR1 and CDR2 (germline): SGHNT, YYREEE (reference sequence). CDR3 nucleotide sequence: TGTGCCAGCAGCCGGGGTGGGGACATTTCCCTCTCTGGAAACACCATATATTTT. Its translation: CASSRGGDISLSGNTIYF.

The chain couples TRBV6-5 to TRBJ1-6; 7 nucleotides agree with TRBD1. Germline assignment: CDR1 MNHEY and CDR2 SVGAGI. V was pared by 6 bases and J by 14 bases, with 10 bases of the junction left unmatched. The length of the CDR3 is 13 residues. CDR3 sequence (DNA): TGTGCCAGCAGCCCGGACTGGGACAGATCCCTCCACTTT. Amino acid sequence: CASSPDWDRSLHF.

V is TRBV6-2 or TRBV6-3 and J is TRBJ2-1, with 11 bases that match TRBD2. The trim removed 3 bases at V and 9 bases at J, leaving 10 bases unmatched. CDR1 and CDR2 from the germline V gene are MNHEY and SVGEGT. CDR3 length: 16 residues. The CDR3 protein is CASSYSTSGSWGEQFF. CDR3 in DNA: TGTGCCAGCAGTTATTCCACTAGCGGGAGTTGGGGTGAGCAGTTCTTC.

J is TRBJ1-2 and V is TRBV29-1; D perhaps matches TRBD1 (5 bases). The germline CDR1 and CDR2 sequences are SQVTM and ANQGSEA. This CDR3 has 9 amino acids. Between the trimmed V and J ends, which lost 6 bases and 13 bases, there was a span of 12 bases. CDR3 residues: CSVEGPGTF. CDR3 nucleotides: TGCAGCGTGGAGGGGCCCGGCACCTTC.

The table lists this clone with a count of one. The chain carries TRBV12-3 or TRBV12-4 and TRBJ2-7; D is undetermined. The CDR3 runs 13 residues. Trimming took 7 bases from V and 8 from J, leaving 18 bases between them. The CDR3 protein is CASMPGAVVQQYF. CDR3 in DNA: TGTGCCAGCATGCCCGGCGCTGTTGTCCAGCAGTACTTC.

This chain uses TRBV5-1 with TRBJ2-7; D not resolved. Germline lookup yields CDR1 SGHRS and CDR2 YFSETQ. Trimming stripped 8 bases from V and 5 bases from J, with 14 bases between. This CDR3 has 12 amino acids. CDR3 sequence (DNA): TGCGCCAGTTCATATCGGCTCCACGAGCAGTACTTC. This codes for CASSYRLHEQYF.

J is TRBJ2-1 and V is TRBV4-2; 15 bases are a match to TRBD2. This CDR3 contains 18 residues. Germline lookup yields CDR1 LGHNA and CDR2 YNFKEQ. The V and J ends lost 4 bases and 6 bases, in that order; junction bases with no gene match: 10. Here the CDR3 reads CASSLGLAGGLTTNEQFF. The CDR3, as DNA: TGTGCCAGCAGCCTCGGACTAGCGGGGGGGCTTACCACCAATGAGCAGTTCTTC.

The chain uses TRBV7-6 and TRBJ1-3; the match to TRBD1 covers 7 bases. Germline V gene lookup returns CDR1 SGHVS and CDR2 FNYEAQ. This CDR3 is built from 16 residues. V was pared by 5 bases and J by 0 bases, with 7 bases of the junction left unmatched. This CDR3 is CASSPFQGGSGNTIYF. The CDR3 bases are TGTGCCAGCAGCCCGTTCCAGGGGGGCTCTGGAAACACCATATATTTT. The whole variable domain, remainder taken from reference TRBV7-6 and TRBJ1-3, is GAGVSQSPRYKVTKRGQDVALRCDPISGHVSLYWYRQALGQGPEFLTYFNYEAQQDKSGLPNDRFSAERPEGSISTLTIQRTEQRDSAMYRCASSPFQGGSGNTIYFGEGSWLTVV.

The chain combines TRBV3-1 (or the pseudogene TRBV3-2) with TRBJ1-4; D might be TRBD1 (5 bases). CDR3 length: 16 residues. Trimming pared 1 base from V and 5 bases from J, leaving 14 bases between. CDR1 is LGHDT and CDR2 is YNNKEL in the germline V gene (reference sequence). CDR3 amino acids: CASSQGGAPQNEKLFF. DNA for the CDR3: TGTGCCAGCAGCCAAGGCGGGGCCCCGCAGAATGAAAAACTGTTTTTT.

In the case of this clone: The sample contains more than one DNA sequence encoding this CDR3. J is TRBJ2-7 and V is TRBV18; 7 nucleotides align to TRBD1. The CDR3 loop spans 14 amino acids. Germline trimming cut 6 bases from V and 1 base from J; bases unmatched to any gene: 6. Germline assignment: CDR1 KGHSH and CDR2 LQKENI. The CDR3 DNA is TGTGCCAGCTCCCCGGGGACAGCTTCCTACGAGCAGTACTTC. Its protein product is CASSPGTASYEQYF.

V gene TRBV19 combines with J gene TRBJ1-1; D might be TRBD1 (5 bases). The CDR3 totals 12 residues. Per the germline V gene, CDR1 is LNHDA and CDR2 is SQIVND (reference sequence). The V end lost 7 bases, the J end lost 7 bases, and 13 bases lay between the germline ends. In DNA form, the CDR3 reads TGTGCCAGTACCTCGGGACGCCGTGAAGCTTTCTTT. The encoded protein is CASTSGRREAFF.

CDR3 nucleotides: TGTGCCAGCAGCTTTGGGGGGTCCAATTCACCCCTCCACTTT. The encoded protein is CASSFGGSNSPLHF. V gene TRBV7-2 combines with J gene TRBJ1-6, with D possibly matching TRBD1 (5 bases). With 3 bases removed from V and 7 bases from J, the gap between germline ends came to 10 bases. The CDR3 consists of 14 residues. Germline values: CDR1 SGHTA, CDR2 FQGNSA.

The J gene is TRBJ1-6, the V gene TRBV29-1; 10 nucleotides align to TRBD1. This CDR3 is 14 amino acids long. The ends lost 5 bases at V and 3 bases at J; junction bases unmatched: 1. Germline values: CDR1 SQVTM, CDR2 ANQGSEA. The CDR3: CSVWTGGYNSPLHF. In DNA, the CDR3 is TGCAGCGTTTGGACAGGGGGCTATAATTCACCCCTCCACTTT.

The chain uses TRBV3-1 (or the pseudogene TRBV3-2) and TRBJ1-2; D remains ambiguous. Germline V gene sequence: CDR1 LGHDT, CDR2 YNNKEL (reference sequence). The CDR3 length is 15 residues. V lost 5 bases and J lost 4, with 17 bases in between. CDR3 amino acids: CASSESPARIYGYTF. In DNA, the CDR3 is TGTGCCAGCAGCGAGTCCCCCGCCCGCATCTATGGCTACACCTTC.

The chain recombines TRBV2 with TRBJ1-3; D might be TRBD1 (5 bases). The CDR3 totals 15 residues. The V gene's germline CDR1 is SNHLY and CDR2 FYNNEI. Between the trimmed V and J ends, which lost 6 bases and 2 bases, there was a span of 14 bases. The DNA for the CDR3 is TGTGCCAGCAGCAGGGATCGGGATCCTGGAAACACCATATATTTT. It translates to CASSRDRDPGNTIYF. The whole variable domain, filled in from reference TRBV2 and TRBJ1-3, reads EPEVTQTPSHQVTQMGQEVILRCVPISNHLYFYWYRQILGQKVEFLVSFYNNEISEKSEIFDDQFSVERPDGSNFTLKIRSTKLEDSAMYFCASSRDRDPGNTIYFGEGSWLTVV.

This chain uses TRBV19 with TRBJ1-2; 10 bases agree with TRBD1. After removal of 5 bases from V and 4 bases from J, the junction contained 16 bases not matched to a gene. Germline values: CDR1 LNHDA, CDR2 SQIVND (reference sequence). This CDR3 spans 18 amino acids. This CDR3 reads CASSLGTTGGKYPYGYTF. For the CDR3, the DNA is TGTGCCAGTAGTCTCGGGACGACAGGGGGCAAATATCCCTATGGCTACACCTTC.

CDR3 sequence: CASSESRARNTEAFF. The CDR3 nucleotides read TGCGCCAGCAGTGAGTCAAGGGCGCGGAACACTGAAGCTTTCTTT. The V and J genes are TRBV10-1 and TRBJ1-1, with unresolved D. The germline V gene has CDR1 WNHNN and CDR2 SYGVQD (reference sequence). CDR3 length equals 15 residues. The V end was cut by 0 bases, the J end by 1 base, with 9 bases between.

The chain carries TRBV7-8 and TRBJ2-5; 10 bases agree with TRBD2. From germline, CDR1 is SGHVS and CDR2 FQNEAQ. The CDR3 loop spans 16 amino acids. J gave up 6 bases and V 5 bases, and 12 bases lay outside the gene matches. The CDR3 spells CASSPTTSGGAKTQYF. The DNA of the CDR3 is TGTGCCAGCAGCCCAACGACGAGCGGGGGGGCCAAGACCCAGTACTTC. Supplemented by reference TRBV7-8 and TRBJ2-5, the full variable domain reads GAGVSQSPRYKVAKRGQDVALRCDPISGHVSLFWYQQALGQGPEFLTYFQNEAQLDKSGLPSDRFFAERPEGSVSTLKIQRTQQEDSAVYLCASSPTTSGGAKTQYFGPGTRLLVL.

CDR3 nucleotide sequence: TGTGCCAGCGCCCCTGGGGGGGGCGGCAGTCAGCCCCAGCATTTT. Its protein is CASAPGGGGSQPQHF. This chain joins TRBV7-9 and TRBJ1-5; tentatively, D is TRBD1 (6 bases). The CDR3 spans 15 residues. Germline assignment: CDR1 SEHNR and CDR2 FQNEAQ (reference sequence). Trimming removed 8 bases from V and 6 bases from J, with 20 bases in between.